Below are 18 T cell receptor beta chains sequenced from a single sample in a study of blood T cell repertoires in COVID-19. The table came from immunoSEQ multiplex PCR; TCRdb's copy has only in-frame clones and leaves some out. Of 250,000 to 350,000 clones listed, roughly 80% are singletons. The sequenced sample consisted of peripheral blood. Receptor source: a person aged 70 to 79 with COVID-19, enrolled during active disease.

DNA for the CDR3: TGTGCCAGCAAAAGAGGGCTGAACACTGAAGCTTTCTTT. Protein sequence: CASKRGLNTEAFF. The chain has TRBV5-4 and TRBJ1-1; D is undetermined. CDR3 length equals 13 residues. CDR1 and CDR2 from the germline V gene are SGHNT and YYREEE (reference sequence). V was cut by 6 bases and J by 0 bases, with 9 bases left in between.

The chain is built from TRBV2 and TRBJ1-4, with D maybe TRBD1 (5 bases). Trimming removed 2 bases at V and 7 bases at J, with 14 bases between. Germline V lookup: CDR1 SNHLY, CDR2 FYNNEI. This CDR3 has 15 amino acids. CDR3 DNA: TGTGCCAGCAGTGAATTGCGGGGGGGGATTGAAAAACTGTTTTTT. Its translation is CASSELRGGIEKLFF.

The J gene is TRBJ1-1, the V gene TRBV30; 7 bases are shared with TRBD1. V gave up 6 bases and J gave up 3 bases; unmatched junction bases: 7. The germline V gene encodes CDR1 GTSNPN and CDR2 SVGIG (reference sequence). The CDR3 extends over 13 amino acids. The CDR3 coding sequence is TGTGCCTGCACTCGGGACAGATACACTGAAGCTTTCTTT. Protein product: CACTRDRYTEAFF.

The chain joins TRBV29-1 to TRBJ1-1, with 9 bases lining up with TRBD1. Trimming cost V 0 bases and J 8 bases; bases outside gene matches: 4. Looked up from germline, CDR1 is SQVTM and CDR2 is ANQGSEA. CDR3 length: 13 residues. The CDR3 DNA follows: TGCAGCGTTGAAGAAGTAGGACAGGGGGAAGCTTTCTTT. It encodes CSVEEVGQGEAFF. The whole variable domain, filled in from reference TRBV29-1 and TRBJ1-1, reads SAVISQKPSRDICQRGTSLTIQCQVDSQVTMMFWYRQQPGQSLTLIATANQGSEATYESGFVIDKFPISRPNLTFSTLTVSNMSPEDSSIYLCSVEEVGQGEAFFGQGTRLTVV.

This clone was seen a single time. CDR3 DNA: TGTGCCAGCAGTCCGACAGGGAGGTATGGCTACACCTTC. The encoded protein is CASSPTGRYGYTF. V gene TRBV6-4 combines with J gene TRBJ1-2; TRBD1 agrees at 7 bases. Germline lookup yields CDR1 MRHNA and CDR2 SNTAGT. There are 13 residues in the CDR3. V lost 5 bases, J lost 5 bases, and 5 bases stayed unmatched.

This chain connects TRBV5-4 to TRBJ2-7; 9 bases are shared with TRBD2. This CDR3 has 16 residues. The V and J ends lost 0 bases and 0 bases, in that order; junction bases with no gene match: 4. Per germline, CDR1 SGHNT and CDR2 YYREEE (reference sequence). The CDR3 DNA follows: TGTGCCAGCAGCTTGGCGACTAGCGGTCGCTCCTACGAGCAGTACTTC. Translated: CASSLATSGRSYEQYF.

The V call is TRBV7-9, the J call TRBJ2-1; maybe TRBD2 (5 bases). The CDR3 is made up of 14 amino acids. Per the germline V gene, CDR1 is SEHNR and CDR2 is FQNEAQ (reference sequence). V was pared by 3 bases and J by 2 bases, with 8 bases between. The CDR3 loop is CASSLAGAYNEQFF. CDR3 in DNA: TGTGCCAGCAGCTTGGCGGGCGCCTACAATGAGCAGTTCTTC.

This CDR3 reads CASSVAGTRDTGELFF. The CDR3 DNA is TGTGCCAGCAGCGTAGCCGGGACTAGAGACACCGGGGAGCTGTTTTTT. This chain connects TRBV9 to TRBJ2-2, with 8 nucleotides matching TRBD2. This CDR3 contains 16 residues. The V segment lost 0 bases and the J segment 3 bases; nucleotides outside the gene matches: 4. Germline CDR1 is SGDLS and CDR2 is YYNGEE.

The genes are TRBV27 and TRBJ2-3; a possible D gene is TRBD1 (6 bases). The CDR3 covers 16 residues. Germline values: CDR1 MNHEY, CDR2 SMNVEV (reference sequence). The V end lost 4 bases, the J end lost 3 bases, and 17 bases lay between the germline ends. The CDR3 region is CASSSSQGFGTDTQYF. The DNA for the CDR3 is TGTGCCAGCAGTTCATCTCAGGGGTTTGGTACAGATACGCAGTATTTT.

This clone was seen just once. This chain connects TRBV5-4 to TRBJ1-6; tentative D call: TRBD1 (5 bases). CDR1 is SGHNT and CDR2 is YYREEE in the germline V gene (reference sequence). The CDR3 is made up of 14 amino acids. Trimming removed 0 bases at V and 10 bases at J, with 11 bases between. The CDR3 sequence is CASSLERGGSPLHF. In DNA, the CDR3 is TGTGCCAGCAGCTTGGAGAGGGGAGGATCACCCCTCCACTTT.

On this clone: Other DNA sequences in the sample encode the same CDR3. This rearrangement joins TRBV2 to TRBJ2-1, with 12 positions matching TRBD2. The CDR3 extends over 15 amino acids. The junction had 3 bases not matched to a gene; V was cut back by 4 bases and J by 5 bases. The germline gives CDR1 SNHLY, CDR2 FYNNEI. CDR3 sequence (DNA): TGTGCCAGCAGTGTTCGACTAGCGGGGGACAATGAGCAGTTCTTC. Protein sequence: CASSVRLAGDNEQFF.

This clone was found once. The rearrangement joins TRBV19 to TRBJ1-4; D remains unclear. Germline lookup yields CDR1 LNHDA and CDR2 SQIVND (reference sequence). The CDR3 length is 14 residues. The V end was cut by 2 bases, the J end by 5 bases, with 9 bases between. CDR3: CASSITQNNEKLFF. The CDR3 DNA sequence: TGTGCCAGTAGTATAACACAGAACAATGAAAAACTGTTTTTT. Full variable domain (rest looked up from reference TRBV19 and TRBJ1-4): DGGITQSPKYLFRKEGQNVTLSCEQNLNHDAMYWYRQDPGQGLRLIYYSQIVNDFQKGDIAEGYSVSREKKESFPLTVTSAQKNPTAFYLCASSITQNNEKLFFGSGTQLSVL.

Only one count was recorded for this clone. The rearrangement joins TRBV27 to TRBJ2-5; D possibly corresponds to TRBD2 (6 bases). The ends were cut back, 3 bases at V and 7 bases at J, with 12 bases in the middle. CDR1 MNHEY and CDR2 SMNVEV come from the germline V gene (reference sequence). The CDR3 consists of 13 residues. Here the CDR3 reads CASSLAGLGTQYF. CDR3 coding DNA: TGTGCCAGCAGTTTGGCGGGGCTGGGGACCCAGTACTTC.

The chain recombines TRBV3-1 (or the pseudogene TRBV3-2) with TRBJ1-3; D call uncertain. Looked up from germline, CDR1 is LGHDT and CDR2 is YNNKEL (reference sequence). V lost 4 bases and J 8 bases, leaving 9 bases between the germline ends. This CDR3 has 12 amino acids. The CDR3 loop reads CASSPQEDTIYF. DNA for the CDR3: TGTGCCAGCAGCCCCCAGGAAGACACCATATATTTT.

J is TRBJ2-1 and V is TRBV7-8, with D maybe TRBD2 (6 bases). There are 14 residues in the CDR3. The ends were cut back, 0 bases at V and 8 bases at J, with 11 bases in the middle. Germline lookup yields CDR1 SGHVS and CDR2 FQNEAQ. Written as DNA, the CDR3 is TGTGCCAGCAGCTTAGCGCTGTGGGGGGATGAGCAGTTCTTC. It is translated as CASSLALWGDEQFF.

The chain combines TRBV2 with TRBJ2-7; possible D gene TRBD1, 6 bases. In germline, CDR1 is SNHLY, CDR2 FYNNEI. The CDR3 is made up of 14 amino acids. V lost 7 bases, J lost 6 bases, and 19 bases lay in between. The CDR3 sequence: CASKLQAGAREQYF. The DNA for the CDR3 is TGTGCCAGCAAGCTCCAAGCAGGGGCCCGCGAGCAGTACTTC.

J is TRBJ2-7 and V is TRBV28; TRBD2 is a possible D gene (7 bases). V dropped 3 bases and J dropped 3 bases, with 15 bases sitting between them. CDR1 and CDR2 from the germline V gene are MDHEN and SYDVKM. The CDR3 has 15 amino acids. The CDR3 region has the DNA TGTGCCAGCAGTTTCGTGGGGGGGCGCAGCTACGAGCAGTACTTC. Its translation: CASSFVGGRSYEQYF.

The rearrangement joins TRBV6-6 to TRBJ1-2, with a tentative D call TRBD1 (6 bases). CDR1 is MNHNY and CDR2 is SVGAGI in the germline V gene (reference sequence). V dropped 7 bases and J dropped 3 bases, with 21 bases sitting between them. The CDR3 consists of 16 residues. In nucleotides, the CDR3 is TGTGCCAGCACCATCCCGCTCCAGACAGGTGACTATGGCTACACCTTC. Residues: CASTIPLQTGDYGYTF.